The 8 T cell receptor beta chains in this list originate from one sample, sequenced in a study of CD8 T cells in ankylosing spondylitis (dated by TCRdb to 2015 to 2018). Libraries were made using 5' RACE. These reads were obtained on an Illumina HiSeq 2500. The public reads were reprocessed in TCRdb via fastp at Q25 and MiXCR, keeping in-frame beta chains. For every CDR3 protein sequence, its rows merge into one entry that carries the most common genes and DNA. The sample table contains 250,000 to 400,000 distinct CDR3 sequences; only one count was recorded for roughly 12% of them. The top ten constitute roughly 9.5% of the sample. Material: blood, either unsorted or a sorted T cell fraction (not recorded which). Receptor source: a female donor with ankylosing spondylitis or in good health (not recorded which).

This clonotype was observed many times. The genes are TRBV7-2 and TRBJ2-5; D remains ambiguous. CDR1 is SGHTA, CDR2 FQGNSA, per germline. V was shortened by 4 bases and J by 5 bases, with 8 bases between the two germline ends. The CDR3 totals 12 residues. Here the CDR3 reads CASSSIVETQYF. For the CDR3, the DNA is TGTGCCAGCAGCTCCATTGTTGAGACCCAGTACTTC.

This chain uses TRBV5-1 with TRBJ2-1; 8 bases fit TRBD1. The CDR3 loop spans 16 amino acids. J lost 6 bases, V lost 0 bases, and 8 bases had no gene match. Germline V gene sequence: CDR1 SGHRS, CDR2 YFSETQ. In DNA form, the CDR3 reads TGCGCCAGCAGCTTGGATGGCGGGACAGGCACCAATGAGCAGTTCTTC. It specifies CASSLDGGTGTNEQFF.

This rearrangement joins TRBV3-1 to TRBJ2-1; D is tentatively TRBD1 or TRBD2 (5 bases each). CDR1 is LGHDT, CDR2 YNNKEL, per germline (reference sequence). CDR3 size: 15 residues. V was cut by 4 bases and J by 5 bases, with 15 bases left in between. The CDR3 region is CASSRTPGRNNEQFF. The CDR3 region has the DNA TGTGCCAGCAGCCGAACCCCGGGACGAAACAATGAGCAGTTCTTC.

This clonotype was observed many times. The chain is built from TRBV20-1 and TRBJ2-1; 12 bases are shared with TRBD2. There are 17 residues in the CDR3. V shed 0 bases, J shed 7 bases, and the junction held 10 bases outside the gene matches. Germline V gene lookup returns CDR1 DFQATT and CDR2 SNEGSKA (reference sequence). CDR3 nucleotide sequence: TGCAGTGCTAGAGACACTAGCGGGAGGATCTCGGTGAATGAGCAGTTCTTC. This translates into CSARDTSGRISVNEQFF.

A remark on this clonotype: This may be a read error, as it is one base from a much larger clone. The chain couples TRBV12-3 or TRBV12-4 to TRBJ1-1, with 7 bases that match TRBD1. This CDR3 comprises 15 residues. CDR3 sequence: CASSLNRGANTKAFF. The CDR3 DNA reads TGTGCCAGCAGCCTAAACAGGGGTGCGAACACTAAAGCTTTCTTT.

This clonotype was detected ten times or more. The J gene is TRBJ1-5, the V gene TRBV20-1; 8 bases match TRBD1. J was trimmed by 5 bases and V by 5 bases; bases with no gene match: 5. The CDR3 length is 13 residues. In germline, CDR1 is DFQATT, CDR2 SNEGSKA (reference sequence). The CDR3 nucleotides read TGCAGTGCTCTGGACAGGGTGGATCAGCCCCAGCATTTT. It encodes CSALDRVDQPQHF.

This clonotype was recorded at least ten times. This rearrangement joins TRBV20-1 to TRBJ2-1; no definite D call. Germline-derived CDR1 and CDR2 are DFQATT and SNEGSKA (reference sequence). V gave up 5 bases and J gave up 8 bases, with 13 bases separating them. The CDR3 covers 12 residues. The CDR3 DNA reads as TGCAGTGCTGGGAATTCTGTTTATGAGCAGTTCTTC. Its translation: CSAGNSVYEQFF.

CDR3 DNA sequence: TGTGCCAGCTCACCATCGCTAGCGGGAGGCACCGGGGAGCTGTTTTTT. Translating gives CASSPSLAGGTGELFF. The chain couples TRBV18 to TRBJ2-2; 11 nucleotides agree with TRBD2. This CDR3 is 16 amino acids long. Losses at the gene ends were 2 bases for V and 4 bases for J; bases not matched to a gene: 3. Germline CDR1 and CDR2: KGHSH and LQKENI.